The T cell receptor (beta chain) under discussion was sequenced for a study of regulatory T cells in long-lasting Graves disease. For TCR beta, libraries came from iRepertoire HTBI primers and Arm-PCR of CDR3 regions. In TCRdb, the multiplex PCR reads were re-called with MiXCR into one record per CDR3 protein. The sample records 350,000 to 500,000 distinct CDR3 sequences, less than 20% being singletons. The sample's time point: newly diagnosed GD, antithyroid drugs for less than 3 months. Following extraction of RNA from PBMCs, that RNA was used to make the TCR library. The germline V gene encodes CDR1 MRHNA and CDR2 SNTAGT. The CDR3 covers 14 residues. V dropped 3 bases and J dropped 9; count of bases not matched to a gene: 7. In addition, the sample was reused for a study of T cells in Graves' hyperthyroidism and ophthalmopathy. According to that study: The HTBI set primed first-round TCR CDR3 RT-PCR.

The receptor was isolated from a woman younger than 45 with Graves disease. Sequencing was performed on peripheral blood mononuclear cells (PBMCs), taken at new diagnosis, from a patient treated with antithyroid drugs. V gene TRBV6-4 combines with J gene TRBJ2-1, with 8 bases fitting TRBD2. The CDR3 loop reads CASSERGGRSEQFF. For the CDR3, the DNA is TGTGCCAGCAGTGAACGCGGGGGGCGCAGTGAGCAGTTCTTC.